This T cell receptor (beta chain) stems from a study of shared clonotypes between healthy human individuals. Terminally differentiated effector memory CD45RA+ cells were excluded from the naive CD8 cells, which were CD45RO-negative and positively selected for CCR7. Germline CDR1 is SGHKS and CDR2 is YYEKEE (reference sequence). V was cut by 4 bases and J by 3 bases, with 20 bases left in between. The CDR3 runs to 16 residues. The assay ran at deep level. Across several immunoSEQ plates, the genomic DNA of each subset was split evenly. Replicate PCRs for sorted subsets used 200 ng DNA; this equaled tens of thousands of T cell genomes. Using immunoSEQ multiplex PCR, the repertoire was profiled, and TCRdb retains in-frame clones only, with some absent. Of hundreds of thousands of clones listed, 95% to 98% are singletons.

The clonotype originates from a man aged 25 to 40 in good health. This chain uses TRBV5-5 with TRBJ2-7, with D perhaps TRBD1 (7 bases). The sequencing sample was made of naive CD8+ T cells sorted from blood. CDR3 loop: CASSPTGATSLYEQYF. DNA of the CDR3: TGTGCCAGCAGCCCCACAGGGGCAACTAGCCTCTACGAGCAGTACTTC.